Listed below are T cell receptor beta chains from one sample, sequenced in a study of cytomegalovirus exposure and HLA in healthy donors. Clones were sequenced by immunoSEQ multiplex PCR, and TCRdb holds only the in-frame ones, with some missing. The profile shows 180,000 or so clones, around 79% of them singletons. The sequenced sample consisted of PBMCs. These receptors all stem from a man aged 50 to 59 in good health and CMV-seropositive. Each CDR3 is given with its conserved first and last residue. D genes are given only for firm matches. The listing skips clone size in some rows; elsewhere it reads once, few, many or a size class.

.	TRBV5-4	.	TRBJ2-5	CASSPPAGTQETQYF	TGTGCCAGCAGCCCCCCAGCAGGGACACAAGAGACCCAGTACTTC
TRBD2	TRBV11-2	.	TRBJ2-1	CASSFKLSGGGLVDNEQFF	TGTGCCAGCAGCTTCAAATTAAGCGGGGGGGGCCTGGTTGACAATGAGCAGTTCTTC
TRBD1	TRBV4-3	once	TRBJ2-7	CASSLGQGNEQYF	TGCGCCAGCAGCCTCGGACAGGGAAACGAGCAGTACTTC
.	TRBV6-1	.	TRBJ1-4	CASSINEKLFF	TGTGCCAGCAGCATTAATGAAAAACTGTTTTTT
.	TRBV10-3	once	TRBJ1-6	CAISESSSYNSPLHF	TGTGCCATCAGTGAGTCGAGCTCCTATAATTCACCCCTCCACTTT
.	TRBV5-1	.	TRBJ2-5	CASIGTAGGPETQYF	TGCGCCAGCATAGGCACGGCAGGGGGGCCAGAGACCCAGTACTTC
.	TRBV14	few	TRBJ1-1	CASSQAVGGTEAFF	TGTGCCAGCAGCCAAGCAGTAGGAGGAACTGAAGCTTTCTTT
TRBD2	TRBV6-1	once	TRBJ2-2	CASSDLAGGLSGELFF	TGTGCCAGCAGTGACCTAGCGGGGGGGTTATCCGGGGAGCTGTTTTTT
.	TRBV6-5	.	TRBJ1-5	CASRRGGWSNQPQHF	TGTGCCAGCAGACGTGGGGGGTGGAGCAATCAGCCCCAGCATTTT
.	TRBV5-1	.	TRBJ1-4	CASSRGVDEKLFF	TGCGCCAGCAGTCGGGGGGTTGACGAAAAACTGTTTTTT
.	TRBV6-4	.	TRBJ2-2	CASSDSNGGARPGELFF	TGTGCCAGCAGTGACTCCAATGGGGGGGCCCGACCCGGGGAGCTGTTTTTT
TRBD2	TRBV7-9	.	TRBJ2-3	CASSPPIAGETDTQYF	TGTGCCAGCAGCCCTCCGATAGCGGGGGAGACAGATACGCAGTATTTT
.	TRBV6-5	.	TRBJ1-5	CASSRVFSNQPQHF	TGTGCCAGCAGTCGAGTATTTAGCAATCAGCCCCAGCATTTT
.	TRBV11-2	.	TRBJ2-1	CASRSGTGGPPYNEQFF	TGTGCCAGCAGATCCGGGACTGGCGGCCCCCCCTACAATGAGCAGTTCTTC
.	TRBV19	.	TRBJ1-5	CASSLADGSGQPQHF	TGTGCCAGTAGCTTAGCTGATGGTTCGGGTCAGCCCCAGCATTTT